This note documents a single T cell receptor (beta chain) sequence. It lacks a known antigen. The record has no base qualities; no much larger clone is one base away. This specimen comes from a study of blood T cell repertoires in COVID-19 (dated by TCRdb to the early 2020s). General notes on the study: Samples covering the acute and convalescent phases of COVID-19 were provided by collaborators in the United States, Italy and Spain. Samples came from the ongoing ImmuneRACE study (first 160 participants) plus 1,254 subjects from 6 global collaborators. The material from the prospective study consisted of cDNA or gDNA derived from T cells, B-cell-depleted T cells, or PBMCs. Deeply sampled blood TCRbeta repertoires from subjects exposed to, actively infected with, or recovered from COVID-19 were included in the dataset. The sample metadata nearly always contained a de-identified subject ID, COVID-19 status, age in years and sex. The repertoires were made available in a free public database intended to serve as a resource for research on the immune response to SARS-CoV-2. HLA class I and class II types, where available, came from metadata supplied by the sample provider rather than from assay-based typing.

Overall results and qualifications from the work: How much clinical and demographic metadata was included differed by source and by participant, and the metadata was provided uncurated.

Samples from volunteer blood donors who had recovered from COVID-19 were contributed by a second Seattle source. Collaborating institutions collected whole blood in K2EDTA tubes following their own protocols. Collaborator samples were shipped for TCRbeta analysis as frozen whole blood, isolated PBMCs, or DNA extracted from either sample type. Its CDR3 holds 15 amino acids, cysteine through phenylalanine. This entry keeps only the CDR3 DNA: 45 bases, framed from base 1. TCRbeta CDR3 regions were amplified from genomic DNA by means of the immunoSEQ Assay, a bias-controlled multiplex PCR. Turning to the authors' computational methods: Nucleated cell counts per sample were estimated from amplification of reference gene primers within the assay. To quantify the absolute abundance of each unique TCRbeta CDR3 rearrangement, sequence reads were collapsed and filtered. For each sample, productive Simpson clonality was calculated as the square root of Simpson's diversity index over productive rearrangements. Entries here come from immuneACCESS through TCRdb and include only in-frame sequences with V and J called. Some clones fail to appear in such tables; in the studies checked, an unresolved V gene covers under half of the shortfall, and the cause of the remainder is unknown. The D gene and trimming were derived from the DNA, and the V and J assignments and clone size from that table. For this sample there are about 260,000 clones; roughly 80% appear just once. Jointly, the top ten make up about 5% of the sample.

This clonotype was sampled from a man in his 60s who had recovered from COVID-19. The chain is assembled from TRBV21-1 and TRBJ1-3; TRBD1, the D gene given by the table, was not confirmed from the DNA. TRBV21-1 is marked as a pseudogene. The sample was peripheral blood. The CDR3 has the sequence CASGTQGHSGNTIYF. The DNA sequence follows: TGTGCCAGCGGAACACAGGGCCACTCTGGAAACACCATATATTTT.